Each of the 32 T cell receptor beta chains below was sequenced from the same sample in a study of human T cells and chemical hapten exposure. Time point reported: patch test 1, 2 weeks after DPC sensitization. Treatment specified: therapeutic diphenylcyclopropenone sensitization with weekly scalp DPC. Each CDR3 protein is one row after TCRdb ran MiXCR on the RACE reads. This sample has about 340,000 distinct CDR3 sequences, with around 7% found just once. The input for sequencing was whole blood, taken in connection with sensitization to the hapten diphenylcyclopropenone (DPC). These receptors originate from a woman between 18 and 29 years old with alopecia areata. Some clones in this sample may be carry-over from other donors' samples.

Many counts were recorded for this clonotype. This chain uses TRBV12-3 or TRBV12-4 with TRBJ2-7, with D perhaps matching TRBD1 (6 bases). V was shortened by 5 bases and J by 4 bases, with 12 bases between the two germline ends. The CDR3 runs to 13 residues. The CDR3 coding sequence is TGTGCCAGCAGTCTACAGGGAACGTACGAGCAGTACTTC. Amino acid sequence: CASSLQGTYEQYF.

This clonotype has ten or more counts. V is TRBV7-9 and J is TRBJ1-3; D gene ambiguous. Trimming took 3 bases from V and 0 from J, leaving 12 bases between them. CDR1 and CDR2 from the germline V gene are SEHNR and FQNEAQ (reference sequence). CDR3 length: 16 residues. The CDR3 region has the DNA TGTGCCAGCAGCTTTCTACAGAGCAGCTCTGGAAACACCATATATTTT. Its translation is CASSFLQSSSGNTIYF.

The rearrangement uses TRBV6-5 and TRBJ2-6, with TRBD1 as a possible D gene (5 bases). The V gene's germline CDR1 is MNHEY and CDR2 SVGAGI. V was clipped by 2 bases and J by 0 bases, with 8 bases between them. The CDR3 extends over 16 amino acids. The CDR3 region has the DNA TGTGCCAGCAGTTACGACAGCTACTCTGGGGCCAACGTCCTGACTTTC. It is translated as CASSYDSYSGANVLTF.

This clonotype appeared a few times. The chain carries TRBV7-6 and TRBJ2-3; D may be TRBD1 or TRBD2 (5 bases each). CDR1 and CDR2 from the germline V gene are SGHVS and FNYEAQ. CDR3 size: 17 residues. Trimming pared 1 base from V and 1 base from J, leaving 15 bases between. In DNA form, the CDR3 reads TGTGCCAGCAGCTTAGTCGAGGGGACGAGGGGCACAGATACGCAGTATTTT. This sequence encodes CASSLVEGTRGTDTQYF.

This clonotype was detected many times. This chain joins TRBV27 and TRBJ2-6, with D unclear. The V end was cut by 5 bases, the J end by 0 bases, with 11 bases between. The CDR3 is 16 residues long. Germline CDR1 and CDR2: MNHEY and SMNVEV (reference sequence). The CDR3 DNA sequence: TGTGCCAGCAGTCAAGGAACAGCCTCTGGGGCCAACGTCCTGACTTTC. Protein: CASSQGTASGANVLTF.

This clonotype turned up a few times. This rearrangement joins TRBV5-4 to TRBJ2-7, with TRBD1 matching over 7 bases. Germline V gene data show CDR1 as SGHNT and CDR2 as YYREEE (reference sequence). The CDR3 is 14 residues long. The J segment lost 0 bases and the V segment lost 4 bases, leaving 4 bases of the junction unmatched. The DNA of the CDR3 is TGTGCCAGCAGCACCGACAGGGACTCCTACGAGCAGTACTTC. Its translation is CASSTDRDSYEQYF.

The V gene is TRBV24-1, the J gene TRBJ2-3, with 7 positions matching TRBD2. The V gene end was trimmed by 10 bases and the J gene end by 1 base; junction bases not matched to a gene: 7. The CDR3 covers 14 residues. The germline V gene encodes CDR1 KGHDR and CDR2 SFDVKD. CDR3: CATNGAGGTDTQYF. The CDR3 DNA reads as TGTGCCACGAACGGGGCGGGAGGCACAGATACGCAGTATTTT.

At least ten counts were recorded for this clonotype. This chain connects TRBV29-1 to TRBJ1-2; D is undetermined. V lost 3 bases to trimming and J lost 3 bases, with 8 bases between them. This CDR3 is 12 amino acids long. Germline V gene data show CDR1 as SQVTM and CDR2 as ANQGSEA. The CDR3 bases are TGCAGCGTTGACGCAGAGGACTATGGCTACACCTTC. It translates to CSVDAEDYGYTF. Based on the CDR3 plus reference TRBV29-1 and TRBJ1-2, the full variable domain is SAVISQKPSRDICQRGTSLTIQCQVDSQVTMMFWYRQQPGQSLTLIATANQGSEATYESGFVIDKFPISRPNLTFSTLTVSNMSPEDSSIYLCSVDAEDYGYTFGSGTRLTVV.

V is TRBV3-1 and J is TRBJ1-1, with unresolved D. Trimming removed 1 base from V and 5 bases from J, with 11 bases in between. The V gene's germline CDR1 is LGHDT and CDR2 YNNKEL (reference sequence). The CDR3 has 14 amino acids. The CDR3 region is CASSQVRGRTEAFF. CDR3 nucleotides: TGTGCCAGCAGCCAAGTCCGGGGAAGGACTGAAGCTTTCTTT.

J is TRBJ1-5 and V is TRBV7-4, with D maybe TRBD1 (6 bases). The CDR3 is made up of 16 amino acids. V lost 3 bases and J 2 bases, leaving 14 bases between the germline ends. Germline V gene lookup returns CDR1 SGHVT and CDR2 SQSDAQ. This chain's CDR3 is CASSFSMAGGNQPQHF. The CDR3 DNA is TGTGCCAGCAGCTTCAGTATGGCAGGGGGCAATCAGCCCCAGCATTTT.

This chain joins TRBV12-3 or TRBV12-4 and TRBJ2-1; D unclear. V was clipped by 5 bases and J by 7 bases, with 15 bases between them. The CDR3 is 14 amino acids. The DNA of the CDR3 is TGTGCCAGCAGTCCAAGCCCCGTTGGGAATGAGCAGTTCTTC. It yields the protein CASSPSPVGNEQFF.

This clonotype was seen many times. CDR3 DNA sequence: TGTGCCAGCAGTTTATTGACAGGGGACCTCTCTGGGGCCAACGTCCTGACTTTC. Protein sequence: CASSLLTGDLSGANVLTF. V usage is TRBV28 and J usage is TRBJ2-6; TRBD1 matches at 8 bases. Germline CDR1 reads MDHEN; CDR2 reads SYDVKM. The CDR3 runs 18 residues. Losses at the gene ends were 1 base for V and 0 bases for J; bases not matched to a gene: 5.

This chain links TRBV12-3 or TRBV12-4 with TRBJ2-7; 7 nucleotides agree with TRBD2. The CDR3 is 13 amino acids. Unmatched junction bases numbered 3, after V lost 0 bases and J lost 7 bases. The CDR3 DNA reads TGTGCCAGCAGTTTAGCGGGGACTACGGAGCAGTACTTC. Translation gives CASSLAGTTEQYF.

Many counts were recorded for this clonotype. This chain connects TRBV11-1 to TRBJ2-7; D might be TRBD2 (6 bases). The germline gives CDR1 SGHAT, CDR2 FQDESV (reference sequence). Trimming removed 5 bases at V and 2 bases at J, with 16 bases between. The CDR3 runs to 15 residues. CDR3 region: CASSPSGTFPYEQYF. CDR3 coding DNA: TGTGCCAGCAGCCCTTCCGGGACTTTCCCCTACGAGCAGTACTTC.

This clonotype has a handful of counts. This CDR3 reads CASSPRTSGGAGTQYF. CDR3 nucleotide sequence: TGTGCCAGCAGCCCTCGGACTAGCGGGGGGGCAGGGACGCAGTATTTT. The V and J genes are TRBV3-1 and TRBJ2-3, with 15 bases identical to TRBD2. J was trimmed by 9 bases and V by 4 bases; bases with no gene match: 8. The CDR3 covers 16 residues. Germline V gene sequence: CDR1 LGHDT, CDR2 YNNKEL (reference sequence).

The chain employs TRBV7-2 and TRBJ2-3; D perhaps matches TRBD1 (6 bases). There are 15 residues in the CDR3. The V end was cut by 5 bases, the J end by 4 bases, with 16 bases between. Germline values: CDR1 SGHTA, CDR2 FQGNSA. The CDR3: CASSIRDKGADTQYF. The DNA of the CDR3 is TGTGCCAGCAGCATCCGGGACAAGGGCGCAGATACGCAGTATTTT.

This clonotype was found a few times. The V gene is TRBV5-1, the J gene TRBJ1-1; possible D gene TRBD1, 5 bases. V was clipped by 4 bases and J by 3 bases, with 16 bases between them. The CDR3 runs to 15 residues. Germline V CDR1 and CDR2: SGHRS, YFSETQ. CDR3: CASSPAHPGDTEAFF. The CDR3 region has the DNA TGCGCCAGCAGCCCTGCTCACCCGGGGGACACTGAAGCTTTCTTT.

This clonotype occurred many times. The CDR3 DNA reads TGTGCCACCAGTGATTCCCGACTCCAGCGGGGGGGCTTAGATACGCAGTATTTT. It encodes CATSDSRLQRGGLDTQYF. The chain links TRBV24-1 to TRBJ2-3; 10 bases are a match to TRBD2. Unmatched junction bases numbered 12, after V lost 2 bases and J lost 5 bases. This CDR3 spans 18 amino acids. Per germline, CDR1 KGHDR and CDR2 SFDVKD.

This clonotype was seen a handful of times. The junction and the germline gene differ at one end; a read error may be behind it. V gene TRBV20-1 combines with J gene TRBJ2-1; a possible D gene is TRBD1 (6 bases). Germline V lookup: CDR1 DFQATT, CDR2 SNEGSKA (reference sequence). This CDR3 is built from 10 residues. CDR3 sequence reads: CSARAKGTNF. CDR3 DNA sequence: TGCAGTGCTAGAGCGAAGGGGACAAACTTC.

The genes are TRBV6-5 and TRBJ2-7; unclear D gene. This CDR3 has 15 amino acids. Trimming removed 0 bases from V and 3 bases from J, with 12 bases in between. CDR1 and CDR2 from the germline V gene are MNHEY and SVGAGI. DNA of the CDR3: TGTGCCAGCAGTTACTCACGGCGCGGAAGCTACGAGCAGTACTTC. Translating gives CASSYSRRGSYEQYF.

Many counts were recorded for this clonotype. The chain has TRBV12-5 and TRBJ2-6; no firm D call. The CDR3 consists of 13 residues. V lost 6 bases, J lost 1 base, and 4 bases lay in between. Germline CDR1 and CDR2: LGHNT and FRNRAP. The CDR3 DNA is TGTGCTAGTGGGGCTTCTGGGGCCAACGTCCTGACTTTC. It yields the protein CASGASGANVLTF.

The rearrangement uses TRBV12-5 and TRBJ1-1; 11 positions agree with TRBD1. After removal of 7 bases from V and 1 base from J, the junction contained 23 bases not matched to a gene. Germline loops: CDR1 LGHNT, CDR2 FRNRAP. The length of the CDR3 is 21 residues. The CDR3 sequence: CASVPPLHQVRGQGANTEAFF. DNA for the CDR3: TGTGCTAGTGTCCCCCCCCTTCACCAGGTACGCGGACAGGGGGCGAACACTGAAGCTTTCTTT. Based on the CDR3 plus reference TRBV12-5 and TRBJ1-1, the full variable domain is DARVTQTPRHKVTEMGQEVTMRCQPILGHNTVFWYRQTMMQGLELLAYFRNRAPLDDSGMPKDRFSAEMPDATLATLKIQPSEPRDSAVYFCASVPPLHQVRGQGANTEAFFGQGTRLTVV.

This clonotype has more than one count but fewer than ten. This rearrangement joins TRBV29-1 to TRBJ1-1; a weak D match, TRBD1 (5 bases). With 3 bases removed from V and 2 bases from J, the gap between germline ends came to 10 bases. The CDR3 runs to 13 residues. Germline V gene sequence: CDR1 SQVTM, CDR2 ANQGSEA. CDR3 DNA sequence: TGCAGCGTTGAGGAGACAGCAAACACTGAAGCTTTCTTT. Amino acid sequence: CSVEETANTEAFF.

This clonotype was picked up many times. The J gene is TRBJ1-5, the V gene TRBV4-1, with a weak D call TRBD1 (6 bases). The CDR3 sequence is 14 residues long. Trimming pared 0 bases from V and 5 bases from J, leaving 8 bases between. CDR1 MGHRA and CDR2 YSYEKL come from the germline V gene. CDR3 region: CASSQEGGHQPQHF. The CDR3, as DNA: TGCGCCAGCAGCCAAGAGGGGGGGCATCAGCCCCAGCATTTT.

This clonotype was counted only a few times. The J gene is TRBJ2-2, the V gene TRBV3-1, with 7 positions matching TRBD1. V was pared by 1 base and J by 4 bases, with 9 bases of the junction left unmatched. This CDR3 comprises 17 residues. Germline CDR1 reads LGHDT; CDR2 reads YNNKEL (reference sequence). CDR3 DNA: TGTGCCAGCAGCCAAGCTCTCCGCAGGGGGAGCACCGGGGAGCTGTTTTTT. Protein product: CASSQALRRGSTGELFF.

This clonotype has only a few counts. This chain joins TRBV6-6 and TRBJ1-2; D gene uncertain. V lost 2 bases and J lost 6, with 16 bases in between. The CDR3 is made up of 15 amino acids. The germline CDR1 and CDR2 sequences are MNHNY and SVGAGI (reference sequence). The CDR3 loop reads CASSYGLPSYDGYTF. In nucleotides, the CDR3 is TGTGCCAGCAGTTACGGCCTCCCCAGCTATGATGGCTACACCTTC.

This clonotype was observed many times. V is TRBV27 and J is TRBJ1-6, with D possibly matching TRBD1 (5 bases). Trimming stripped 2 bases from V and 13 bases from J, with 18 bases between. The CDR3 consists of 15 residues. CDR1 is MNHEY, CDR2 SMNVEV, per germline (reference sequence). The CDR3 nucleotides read TGTGCCAGCAGTTTACGATGGCAGGGCACCTTTCCCCTCCACTTT. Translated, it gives CASSLRWQGTFPLHF.

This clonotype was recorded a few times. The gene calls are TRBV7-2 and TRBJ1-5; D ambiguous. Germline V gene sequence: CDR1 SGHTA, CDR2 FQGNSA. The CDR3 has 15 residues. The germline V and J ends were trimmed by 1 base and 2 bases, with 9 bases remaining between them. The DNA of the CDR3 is TGTGCCAGCAGCTTAGTAGAGGCCGGCAATCAGCCCCAGCATTTT. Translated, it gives CASSLVEAGNQPQHF.

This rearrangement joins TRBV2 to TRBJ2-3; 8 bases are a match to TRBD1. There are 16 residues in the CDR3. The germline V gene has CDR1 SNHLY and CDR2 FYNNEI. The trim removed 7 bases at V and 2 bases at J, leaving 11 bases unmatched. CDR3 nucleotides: TGTGCCAGCACCCGCCCGGGACAGGAGGTCACAGATACGCAGTATTTT. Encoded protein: CASTRPGQEVTDTQYF.

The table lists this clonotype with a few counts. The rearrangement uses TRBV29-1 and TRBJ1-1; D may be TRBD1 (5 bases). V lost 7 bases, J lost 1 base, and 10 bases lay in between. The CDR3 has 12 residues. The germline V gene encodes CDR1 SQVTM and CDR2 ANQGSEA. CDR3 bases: TGCAGCGGGGGGACGGGGAACACTGAAGCTTTCTTT. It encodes CSGGTGNTEAFF.

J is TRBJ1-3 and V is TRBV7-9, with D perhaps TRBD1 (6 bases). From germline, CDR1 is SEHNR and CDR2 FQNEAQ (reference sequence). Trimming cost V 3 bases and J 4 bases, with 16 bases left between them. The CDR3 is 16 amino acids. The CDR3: CASSFNLRGAGNTIYF. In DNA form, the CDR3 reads TGTGCCAGCAGCTTTAACCTCCGGGGGGCAGGAAACACCATATATTTT.

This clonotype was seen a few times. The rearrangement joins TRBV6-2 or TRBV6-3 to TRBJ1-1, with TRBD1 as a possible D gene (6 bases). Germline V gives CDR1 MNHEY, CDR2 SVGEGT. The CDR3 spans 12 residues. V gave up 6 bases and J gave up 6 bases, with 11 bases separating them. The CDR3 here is CASSHYRAEAFF. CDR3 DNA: TGTGCCAGCAGCCACTACAGGGCTGAAGCTTTCTTT.